This T cell receptor beta chain was sequenced during a study of tumor-infiltrating lymphocytes in primary liver carcinoma. Looking at the study overall: The yield of productive TCRbeta reads per sample was roughly 3.65 to 7.5 million and was similar across tissue types. Study-level points and caveats: With p = 0.039, the top-250-clone fraction in tumors significantly exceeded that in blood. Among the pair types, tumor region pairs showed more overlap than tumor-adjacent and tumor-blood pairs.

Without any cell sorting, about 18-31 mg of bulk tissue yielded co-extracted RNA and DNA. Enrolled patients were chronically infected with HBV and treatment-naive. The input was around 530 ng total RNA; TCR beta cDNA was made from it with a constant-region primer. What produced the TCR beta libraries was three nested multiplex PCR rounds using slightly modified ARM-PCR. The first two PCR rounds, approximately 10 cycles each, used TRBV1-TRBV30 forward primers and a C-beta reverse primer. From the multiplex PCR reads, TCRdb called clonotypes with MiXCR, one entry per CDR3 protein. The sample has nearly 50,000 distinct CDR3 sequences; 60% to 75% are singletons. Comment on this clonotype: Its antigen is unknown. Mismatch with germline at one junction end may stem from a read error.

Germline loops: CDR1 MNHNY, CDR2 SVGAGI (reference sequence). The CDR3 sequence is 16 residues long. The sample consisted of liver tumor tissue from sampling region 3. Subset here: tumor region T3, left-lateral pole. This receptor was identified in a man aged 35 to 55 with primary liver carcinoma and hepatitis B virus infection. This chain uses TRBV6-6 with TRBJ1-5; D call uncertain. The CDR3 DNA reads as TGTCCCAGTAGTTACCGAGTAGAGTATATCAATCAGCCCCAGCATTTT. Amino acids: CPSSYRVEYINQPQHF.